This T cell receptor (beta chain) was captured in a study of T cell responses to AZD1222 COVID-19 vaccine. The data were produced by immunoSEQ multiplex PCR, yet TCRdb's version contains in-frame clones alone and is incomplete. The sample shows more than 11,000 clones, approximately 84% of them seen only once. In germline, CDR1 is MDHEN, CDR2 SYDVKM. The CDR3 spans 14 residues. Trimming took off 5 bases at V and 4 bases at J, with 14 bases between the two ends. V usage is TRBV28 and J usage is TRBJ1-2; D ambiguous. The material was peripheral blood, obtained 28 days after the second AZD1222 dose. The receptor comes from an adult who received the AZD1222 COVID-19 vaccine. DNA of the CDR3: TGTGCCAGCAGTACGGCCCAGAGTCGCTATGGCTACACCTTC. Translation: CASSTAQSRYGYTF.